In its sample, the clone carrying this T cell receptor beta chain was seen a few times. Other nucleotide sequences in the sample specify the same CDR3. The table came from immunoSEQ multiplex PCR; TCRdb's copy has only in-frame clones and leaves some out. This table holds over 100,000 clones, approximately 90% found once. These data belong to a study of T cell responses to AZD1222 COVID-19 vaccine. This CDR3 is 11 amino acids long. The germline V and J ends were trimmed by 3 bases and 9 bases, with 7 bases remaining between them. Germline assignment: CDR1 LGHDT and CDR2 YNNKEL (reference sequence). The TCR sequence derives from an adult in good health. This material consisted of peripheral blood, taken on day 0 of AZD1222 vaccination. The chain uses TRBV3-1 (or the pseudogene TRBV3-2) and TRBJ2-3; D not certain. The DNA of the CDR3 is TGTGCCAGCAGCCAGGGTGGCACGCAGTATTTT. Protein: CASSQGGTQYF.